These 9 T cell receptor beta chains were all obtained from the same sample, sequenced in a study of regulatory T cells in long-lasting Graves disease. In building TCR beta libraries, iRepertoire HTBI primers were used together with Arm-PCR of CDR3 regions. TCRdb independently ran MiXCR on the multiplex PCR reads; one entry per CDR3 protein. The repertoire holds about 470,000 distinct CDR3 sequences, with about 16% as singletons. Time point given: newly diagnosed GD, antithyroid drugs for less than 3 months. PBMCs were the source of the RNA used for TCR sequencing. The same specimen was also included in a second study, on T cells in Graves' hyperthyroidism and ophthalmopathy.

The material was peripheral blood mononuclear cells (PBMCs), obtained at new diagnosis, from a patient treated with antithyroid drugs. These receptor sequences come from a man aged 35 to 55 with Graves disease.

This clonotype was seen repeatedly, ten times or more. This sequence joins TRBV9 and TRBJ2-5, with 7 nucleotides matching TRBD1. V gave up 0 bases and J gave up 5 bases; unmatched junction bases: 10. The CDR3 totals 16 residues. Germline V CDR1 and CDR2: SGDLS, YYNGEE. CDR3 sequence (DNA): TGTGCCAGCAGCGTAGCTACAGGGGTAAAAGGGGAGACCCAGTACTTC. It translates to CASSVATGVKGETQYF. The full variable domain, completed using reference TRBV9 and TRBJ2-5, is DSGVTQTPKHLITATGQRVTLRCSPRSGDLSVYWYQQSLDQGLQFLIQYYNGEERAKGNILERFSAQQFPDLHSELNLSSLELGDSALYFCASSVATGVKGETQYFGPGTRLLVL.

This clonotype was observed at least ten times. The chain uses TRBV2 and TRBJ2-7, with a tentative D call TRBD1 (5 bases). Germline assignment: CDR1 SNHLY and CDR2 FYNNEI. This CDR3 spans 15 amino acids. V was cut by 6 bases and J by 0 bases, with 15 bases left in between. The CDR3 sequence: CASSERGLSSYEQYF. CDR3 in DNA: TGTGCCAGCAGCGAAAGGGGCCTGAGCTCCTACGAGCAGTACTTC. The full variable domain, rest sourced from reference TRBV2 and TRBJ2-7, is EPEVTQTPSHQVTQMGQEVILRCVPISNHLYFYWYRQILGQKVEFLVSFYNNEISEKSEIFDDQFSVERPDGSNFTLKIRSTKLEDSAMYFCASSERGLSSYEQYFGPGTRLTVT.

J is TRBJ2-7 and V is TRBV6-1; 7 bases line up with TRBD1. The CDR3 totals 14 residues. Germline V gene sequence: CDR1 MNHNS, CDR2 SASEGT. Trimming cost V 7 bases and J 5 bases; bases outside gene matches: 11. The DNA of the CDR3 is TGTGCCAGCAAGGGTTCGGGACAGAGGAACGAGCAGTACTTC. Amino acids: CASKGSGQRNEQYF.

The sample holds many counts of this clonotype. The chain couples TRBV12-5 to TRBJ1-5, with 9 bases lining up with TRBD1. Germline-derived CDR1 and CDR2 are LGHNT and FRNRAP. The length of the CDR3 is 18 residues. J was trimmed by 1 base and V by 6 bases; bases with no gene match: 13. CDR3 bases: TGTGCTAGTGGGCCATTTAAACAGGGGGCGGAAAGCAATCAGCCCCAGCATTTT. It is translated as CASGPFKQGAESNQPQHF.

This clonotype came up many times. V usage is TRBV7-8 and J usage is TRBJ2-3; unclear D gene. CDR3 length: 14 amino acids. V dropped 1 base and J dropped 9 bases, with 14 bases sitting between them. Germline assignment: CDR1 SGHVS and CDR2 FQNEAQ. This CDR3 reads CASSLVWSSETQYF. In DNA form, the CDR3 reads TGTGCCAGCAGCTTAGTGTGGAGCAGTGAAACGCAGTATTTT.

The genes are TRBV2 and TRBJ2-1; TRBD1 aligns across 11 bases. This CDR3 is built from 16 residues. V shed 6 bases, J shed 3 bases, and the junction held 7 bases outside the gene matches. The V gene's germline CDR1 is SNHLY and CDR2 FYNNEI. CDR3 protein: CASRKLGTGGYNEQFF. CDR3 DNA: TGTGCCAGCAGGAAACTTGGGACAGGGGGCTACAATGAGCAGTTCTTC.

This clonotype has a count of ten or more. The gene calls are TRBV18 and TRBJ2-1, with TRBD2 as a possible D gene (7 bases). Germline assignment: CDR1 KGHSH and CDR2 LQKENI. Trimming pared 6 bases from V and 1 base from J, leaving 19 bases between. This CDR3 is built from 17 residues. The CDR3 spells CASSLGGGRASYNEQFF. The CDR3 region has the DNA TGTGCCAGCTCCCTCGGGGGCGGGAGAGCATCCTACAATGAGCAGTTCTTC.

This sequence joins TRBV6-2 or TRBV6-3 and TRBJ2-3; perhaps TRBD2 as D (6 bases). Germline lookup yields CDR1 MNHEY and CDR2 SVGEGT. Trimming stripped 6 bases from V and 0 bases from J, with 16 bases between. The CDR3 consists of 16 residues. The CDR3 DNA reads TGTGCCAGCAGAACCCTTAGCGGAACTAGCACAGATACGCAGTATTTT. It is translated as CASRTLSGTSTDTQYF.

This sequence joins TRBV28 and TRBJ1-2, with D unresolved. CDR3 size: 14 residues. V shed 4 bases and J shed 10 bases, with 19 bases lying between them. Germline V gives CDR1 MDHEN, CDR2 SYDVKM. As DNA, the CDR3 is TGTGCCAGCAGTTCGCCGGGGAGACTTAGTGACTACACCTTC. As protein: CASSSPGRLSDYTF.